Presented here are 6 T cell receptor beta chains from one specimen sequenced in a study of T-cell reconstitution after alpha-beta-depleted transplantation in children. A TCRbeta library incorporating unique molecular identifiers was prepared. Using its own MiXCR run on the PCR reads, TCRdb lists one record per CDR3 protein. The sample shows about 610,000 distinct CDR3 sequences, over 9.5% of them seen only once. The sequencing here drew on PBMCs from the stem cell graft donor, taken from the stem cell graft. These receptors all stem from a human donor who donated a stem cell graft to a child with acute myeloid leukemia.

This sequence joins TRBV12-3 or TRBV12-4 and TRBJ2-1, with D unresolved. The CDR3 length is 13 residues. V was trimmed by 3 bases and J by 8 bases, leaving 11 bases between them. CDR3 in amino acids: CASSFGRGDEQFF. CDR3 sequence (DNA): TGTGCCAGCAGTTTTGGCCGCGGCGATGAGCAGTTCTTC.

This clonotype was found a few times. The chain uses TRBV20-1 and TRBJ2-5; TRBD2 is a possible D gene (6 bases). The CDR3 totals 12 residues. V lost 6 bases and J lost 5, with 13 bases in between. Germline assignment: CDR1 DFQATT and CDR2 SNEGSKA (reference sequence). As DNA, the CDR3 is TGCAGTGCCTCTAGCGCAAGGGAGACCCAGTACTTC. It encodes CSASSARETQYF.

The chain couples TRBV6-5 to TRBJ2-1; D is perhaps TRBD2 (6 bases). The germline CDR1 and CDR2 sequences are MNHEY and SVGAGI. V shed 1 base and J shed 7 bases, with 14 bases lying between them. The CDR3 contains 15 residues. This chain's CDR3 is CASSYLPLAWNEQFF. In DNA, the CDR3 is TGTGCCAGCAGTTACTTACCACTAGCTTGGAATGAGCAGTTCTTC.

This clonotype was detected ten times or more. The CDR3 coding sequence is TGTGCCAGCAGTGGGTCGTTTGGGGGCCCCTCTTCTAGCACAGATACGCAGTATTTT. It is translated as CASSGSFGGPSSSTDTQYF. The gene calls are TRBV25-1 and TRBJ2-3, with D possibly TRBD1 on 6 matching bases. Germline V gene lookup returns CDR1 MGHDK and CDR2 SYGVNS. V lost 4 bases to trimming and J lost 0 bases, with 23 bases between them. The CDR3 has 19 amino acids. The whole variable domain, remainder taken from reference TRBV25-1 and TRBJ2-3, is EADIYQTPRYLVIGTGKKITLECSQTMGHDKMYWYQQDPGMELHLIHYSYGVNSTEKGDLSSESTVSRIRTEHFPLTLESARPSHTSQYLCASSGSFGGPSSSTDTQYFGPGTRLTVL.

The chain employs TRBV5-1 and TRBJ1-1; unclear D gene. The CDR3 is made up of 13 amino acids. Per the germline V gene, CDR1 is SGHRS and CDR2 is YFSETQ. V lost 1 base and J lost 4, with 8 bases in between. The CDR3 region is CASSLPATTEAFF. The CDR3 DNA sequence: TGCGCCAGCAGCTTGCCCGCGACCACTGAAGCTTTCTTT.

The chain joins TRBV5-6 to TRBJ1-2, with D possibly matching TRBD1 (6 bases). The germline gives CDR1 SGHDT, CDR2 YYEEEE. V dropped 1 base and J dropped 3 bases, with 13 bases sitting between them. CDR3 size: 15 residues. The CDR3 loop reads CASSLTGHGDYGYTF. The CDR3 nucleotides are TGTGCCAGCAGCTTGACAGGGCATGGGGACTATGGCTACACCTTC. Supplemented by reference TRBV5-6 and TRBJ1-2, the full variable domain reads DAGVTQSPTHLIKTRGQQVTLRCSPKSGHDTVSWYQQALGQGPQFIFQYYEEEERQRGNFPDRFSGHQFPNYSSELNVNALLLGDSALYLCASSLTGHGDYGYTFGSGTRLTVV.